This T cell receptor beta chain was found in a study of CD8 T cells in Susac syndrome. The V and J ends lost 0 bases and 0 bases respectively, with 9 bases between them. The CDR3 has 15 residues. Germline V gene sequence: CDR1 SGHRS, CDR2 YFSETQ. RNA amounts of about 0.5 to 1 ug underwent reverse transcription with random hexamers. One entry per CDR3 protein results from TCRdb running MiXCR on the immunoSEQ multiplex PCR reads. There are 110,000 or so distinct CDR3 sequences in the sample; 85% to 95% occur only once, and roughly 0.12% lies in the top ten. The chain joins TRBV5-1 to TRBJ1-1; D is perhaps TRBD1 (6 bases). The sequenced material came from CD8+ T cells from PBMCs. The sequence derives from a human donor in good health. The DNA of the CDR3 is TGCGCCAGCAGCTTGGCCGGACAGATGAACACTGAAGCTTTCTTT. Translation: CASSLAGQMNTEAFF.